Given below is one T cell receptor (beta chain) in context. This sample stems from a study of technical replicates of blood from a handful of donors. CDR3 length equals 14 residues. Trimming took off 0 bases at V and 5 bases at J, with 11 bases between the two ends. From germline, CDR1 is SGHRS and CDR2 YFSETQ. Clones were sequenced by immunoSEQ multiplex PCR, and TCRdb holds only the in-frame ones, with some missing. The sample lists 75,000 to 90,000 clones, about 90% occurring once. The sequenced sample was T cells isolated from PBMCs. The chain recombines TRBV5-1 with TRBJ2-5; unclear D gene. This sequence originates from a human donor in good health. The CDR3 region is CASSLVDNGETQYF. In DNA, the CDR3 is TGCGCCAGCAGCTTGGTGGATAACGGGGAGACCCAGTACTTC.